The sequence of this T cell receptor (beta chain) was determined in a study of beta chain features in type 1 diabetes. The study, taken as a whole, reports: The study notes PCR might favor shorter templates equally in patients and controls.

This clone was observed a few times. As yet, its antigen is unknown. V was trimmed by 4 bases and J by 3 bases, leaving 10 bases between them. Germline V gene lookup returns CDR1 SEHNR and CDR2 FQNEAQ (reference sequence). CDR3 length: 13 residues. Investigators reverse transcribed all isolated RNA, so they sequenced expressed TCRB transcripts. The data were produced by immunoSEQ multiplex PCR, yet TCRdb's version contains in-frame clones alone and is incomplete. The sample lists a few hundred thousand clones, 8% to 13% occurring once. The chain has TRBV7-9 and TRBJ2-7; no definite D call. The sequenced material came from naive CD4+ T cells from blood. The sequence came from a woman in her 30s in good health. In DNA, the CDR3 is TGTGCCAGCAGCTCAGTGGCTAGCTACGAGCAGTACTTC. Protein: CASSSVASYEQYF.